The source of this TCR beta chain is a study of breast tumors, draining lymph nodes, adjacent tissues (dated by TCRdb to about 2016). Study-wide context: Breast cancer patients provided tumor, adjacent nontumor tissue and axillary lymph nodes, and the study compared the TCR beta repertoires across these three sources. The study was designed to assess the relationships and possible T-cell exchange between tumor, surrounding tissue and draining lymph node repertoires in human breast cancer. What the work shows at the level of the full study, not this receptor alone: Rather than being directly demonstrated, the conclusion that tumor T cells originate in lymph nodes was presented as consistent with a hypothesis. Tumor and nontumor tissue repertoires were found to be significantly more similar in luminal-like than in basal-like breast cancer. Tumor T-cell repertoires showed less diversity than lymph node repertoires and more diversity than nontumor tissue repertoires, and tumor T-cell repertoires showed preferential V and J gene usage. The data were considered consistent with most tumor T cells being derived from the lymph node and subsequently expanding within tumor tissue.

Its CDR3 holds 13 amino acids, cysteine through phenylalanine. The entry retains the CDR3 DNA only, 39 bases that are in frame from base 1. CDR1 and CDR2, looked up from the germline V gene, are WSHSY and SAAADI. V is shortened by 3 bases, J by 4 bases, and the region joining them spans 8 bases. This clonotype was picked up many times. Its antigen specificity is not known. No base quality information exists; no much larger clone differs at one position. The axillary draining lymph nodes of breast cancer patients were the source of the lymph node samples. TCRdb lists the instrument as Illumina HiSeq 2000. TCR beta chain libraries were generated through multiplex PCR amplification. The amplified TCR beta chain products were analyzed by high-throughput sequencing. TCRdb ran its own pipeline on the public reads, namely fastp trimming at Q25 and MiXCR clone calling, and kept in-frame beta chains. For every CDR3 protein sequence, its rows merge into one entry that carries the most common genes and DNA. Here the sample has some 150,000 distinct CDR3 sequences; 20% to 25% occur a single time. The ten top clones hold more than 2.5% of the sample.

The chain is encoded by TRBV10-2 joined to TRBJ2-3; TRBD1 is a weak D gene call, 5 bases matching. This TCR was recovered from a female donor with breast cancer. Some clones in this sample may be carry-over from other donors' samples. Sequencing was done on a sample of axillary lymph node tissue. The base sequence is TGCGCCAGCAGTGATCAGGGTCCAGATACGCAGTATTTT. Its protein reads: CASSDQGPDTQYF.